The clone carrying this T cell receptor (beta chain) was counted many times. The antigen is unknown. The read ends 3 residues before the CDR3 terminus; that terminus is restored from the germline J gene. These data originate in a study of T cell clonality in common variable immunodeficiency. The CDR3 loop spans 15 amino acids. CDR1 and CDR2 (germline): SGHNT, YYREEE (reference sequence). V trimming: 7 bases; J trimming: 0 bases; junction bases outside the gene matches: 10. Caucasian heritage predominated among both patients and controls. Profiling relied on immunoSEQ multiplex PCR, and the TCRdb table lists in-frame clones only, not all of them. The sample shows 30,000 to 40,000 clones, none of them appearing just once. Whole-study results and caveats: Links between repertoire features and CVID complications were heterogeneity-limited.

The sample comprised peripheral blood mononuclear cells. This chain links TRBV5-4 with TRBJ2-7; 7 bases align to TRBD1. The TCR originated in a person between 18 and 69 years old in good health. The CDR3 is CASAPPTGTSYEQYF. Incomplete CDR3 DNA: TGTGCCAGCGCCCCCCCGACAGGGACCTCCTACGAG.